One and the same sample provided the 4 T cell receptor beta chains below, sequenced in a study of shared clonotypes between healthy human individuals. In the naive CD8 group, cells lacked CD45RO and were positively selected for CCR7, so terminally differentiated effector memory CD45RA+ cells were left out. Data came from immunoSEQ multiplex PCR; TCRdb stores just in-frame clones and leaves some out. The repertoire holds about 2 million clones, approximately 94% seen once, with approximately 1.2% in the top ten. Material: naive CD8+ T cells sorted from blood. These receptors were taken from a man between 18 and 29 years old in good health.

The chain employs TRBV4-1 and TRBJ2-5; D ambiguous. Trimming pared 2 bases from V and 0 bases from J, leaving 13 bases between. Germline loops: CDR1 MGHRA, CDR2 YSYEKL. The CDR3 consists of 16 residues. CDR3 protein: CASSQSGLGYQETQYF. As DNA, the CDR3 is TGCGCCAGCAGCCAATCAGGTTTGGGGTACCAAGAGACCCAGTACTTC.

The V and J genes are TRBV2 and TRBJ2-1; maybe TRBD1 (5 bases). Trimming took off 6 bases at V and 8 bases at J, with 29 bases between the two ends. CDR1 and CDR2 (germline): SNHLY, FYNNEI. CDR3 length: 18 amino acids. The CDR3 sequence is CASRRTFGFLQSGDEQFF. In DNA, the CDR3 is TGTGCCAGCAGGCGGACATTCGGCTTTTTACAATCGGGCGATGAGCAGTTCTTC.

The rearrangement uses TRBV30 and TRBJ2-4, with D unclear. This CDR3 contains 12 residues. The V gene's germline CDR1 is GTSNPN and CDR2 SVGIG (reference sequence). V lost 1 base and J lost 8, with 9 bases in between. The CDR3 DNA is TGTGCCTGGAGTGAGGATTTCGACATTCAGTACTTC. Its protein product is CAWSEDFDIQYF.

The rearrangement joins TRBV6-4 to TRBJ1-1; no definite D call. V was trimmed by 0 bases and J by 4 bases, leaving 6 bases between them. In germline, CDR1 is MRHNA, CDR2 SNTAGT. This CDR3 spans 13 amino acids. DNA of the CDR3: TGTGCCAGCAGTGACTCCCCGGGCACTGAAGCTTTCTTT. Translating it yields CASSDSPGTEAFF.